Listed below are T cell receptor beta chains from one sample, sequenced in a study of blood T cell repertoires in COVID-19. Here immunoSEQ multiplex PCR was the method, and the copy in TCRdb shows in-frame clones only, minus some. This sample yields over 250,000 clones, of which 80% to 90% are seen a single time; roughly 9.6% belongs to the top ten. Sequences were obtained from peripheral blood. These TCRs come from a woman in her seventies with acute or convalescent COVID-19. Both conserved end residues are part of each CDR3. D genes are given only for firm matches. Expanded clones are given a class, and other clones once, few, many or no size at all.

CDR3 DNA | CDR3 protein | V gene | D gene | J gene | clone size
TGTGCCAGCAGTTTAAGGAGTGGCCCCACAGATACGCAGTATTTT | CASSLRSGPTDTQYF | TRBV28 | - | TRBJ2-3 | -
TGCGCCAGCAGCTACGGGACAGGGGGCGCGATAGAGCAGTACTTC | CASSYGTGGAIEQYF | TRBV5-1 | TRBD1 | TRBJ2-7 | once
TGTGCCAGCAGTGAGGGGGCCACAGATACGCAGTATTTT | CASSEGATDTQYF | TRBV2 | - | TRBJ2-3 | -
TGTGCCAGCAGCTTCGGGACAGGGGGCAGAGAAAAACTGTTTTTT | CASSFGTGGREKLFF | TRBV7-2 | TRBD1 | TRBJ1-4 | -
TGTGCCAGCAGATTACAGGGCATGAACACTGAAGCTTTCTTT | CASRLQGMNTEAFF | TRBV6-5 | - | TRBJ1-1 | -
TGTGCCAGCAGCTTGGCCGGGATCCAAGAGACCCAGTACTTC | CASSLAGIQETQYF | TRBV5-4 | - | TRBJ2-5 | once
TGTGCCAGCAGTTACAATCGAGAAGAGCAGTACTTC | CASSYNREEQYF | TRBV6-6 | - | TRBJ2-7 | -
TGCGCCAGCAGCCTCGGAGGGTCCCCCTATGGCTACACCTTC | CASSLGGSPYGYTF | TRBV5-1 | - | TRBJ1-2 | -
TGTGCCAGCAGACAGGAGATGAACACCGGGGAGCTGTTTTTT | CASRQEMNTGELFF | TRBV2 | - | TRBJ2-2 | -
TGTGCCAGCAGTGATCCGGGCAAAAGGGGTGGCTACACCTTC | CASSDPGKRGGYTF | TRBV6-1 | - | TRBJ1-2 | few
TGTGCCAGCAGTTCTACGACTGGAAACACCATATATTTT | CASSSTTGNTIYF | TRBV6-6 | - | TRBJ1-3 | -
TGTGCCAGCAGCTTGGGGCCGGGACAGGGATATGGCTACACCTTC | CASSLGPGQGYGYTF | TRBV5-6 | TRBD1 | TRBJ1-2 | -
TGTGCCAGCAGCATCGGGTGGGGACAGGCGGGCTACGAGCAGTACTTC | CASSIGWGQAGYEQYF | TRBV14 | TRBD1 | TRBJ2-7 | -
TGTGCCAGCAGCCAACCTCAGGGTAACACTGAAGCTTTCTTT | CASSQPQGNTEAFF | TRBV3-1/TRBV3-2 | - | TRBJ1-1 | -